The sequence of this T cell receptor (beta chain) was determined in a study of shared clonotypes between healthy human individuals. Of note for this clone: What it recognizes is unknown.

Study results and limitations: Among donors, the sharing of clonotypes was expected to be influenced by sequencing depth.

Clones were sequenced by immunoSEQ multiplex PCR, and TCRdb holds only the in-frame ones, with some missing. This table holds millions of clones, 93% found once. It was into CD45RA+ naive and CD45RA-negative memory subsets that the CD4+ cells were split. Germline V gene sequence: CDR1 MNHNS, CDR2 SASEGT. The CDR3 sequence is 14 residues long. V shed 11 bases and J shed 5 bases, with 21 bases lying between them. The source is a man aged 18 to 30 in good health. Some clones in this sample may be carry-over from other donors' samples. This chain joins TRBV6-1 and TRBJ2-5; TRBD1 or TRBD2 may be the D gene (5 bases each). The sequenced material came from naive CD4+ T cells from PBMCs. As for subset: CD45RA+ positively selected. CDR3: CASRSWGFGETQYF. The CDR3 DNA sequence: TGTGCCTCCCGGTCGTGGGGGTTCGGGGAGACCCAGTACTTC.